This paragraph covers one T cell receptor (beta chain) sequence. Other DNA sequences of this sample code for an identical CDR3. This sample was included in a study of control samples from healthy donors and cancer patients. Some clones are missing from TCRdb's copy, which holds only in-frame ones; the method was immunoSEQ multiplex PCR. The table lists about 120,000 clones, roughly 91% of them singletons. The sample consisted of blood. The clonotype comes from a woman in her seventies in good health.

In DNA, the CDR3 is TGTGCCAGCTCACCGGGACTAGCGGGGGACAATGAGCAGTTCTTC. Residues: CASSPGLAGDNEQFF. The gene calls are TRBV18 and TRBJ2-1; TRBD2 agrees at 14 bases. J lost 5 bases, V lost 3 bases, and 0 bases had no gene match. Germline CDR1 KGHSH, CDR2 LQKENI. The CDR3 spans 15 residues. Drawing the rest from reference TRBV18 and TRBJ2-1, the complete variable domain is NAGVMQNPRHLVRRRGQEARLRCSPMKGHSHVYWYRQLPEEGLKFMVYLQKENIIDESGMPKERFSAEFPKEGPSILRIQQVVRGDSAAYFCASSPGLAGDNEQFFGPGTRLTVL.